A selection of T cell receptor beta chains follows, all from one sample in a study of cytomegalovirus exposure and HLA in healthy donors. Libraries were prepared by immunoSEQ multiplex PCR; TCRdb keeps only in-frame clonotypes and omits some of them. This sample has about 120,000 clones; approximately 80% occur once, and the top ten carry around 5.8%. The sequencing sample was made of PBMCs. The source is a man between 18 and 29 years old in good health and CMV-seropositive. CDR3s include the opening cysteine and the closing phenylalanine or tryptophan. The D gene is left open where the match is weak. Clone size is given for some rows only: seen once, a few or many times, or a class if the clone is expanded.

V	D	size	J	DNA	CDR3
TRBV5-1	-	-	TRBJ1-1	TGCGCCAGCAGCCCGATGGTCCCGGACACTGAAGCTTTCTTT	CASSPMVPDTEAFF
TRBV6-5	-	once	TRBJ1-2	TGTGCCAGCAGTCACGTCGGGGGGAACTATGGCTACACCTTC	CASSHVGGNYGYTF
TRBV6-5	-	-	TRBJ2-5	TGTGCCAGCAGTTCCCGGGACACTGGTAGGGGCCAGTACTTC	CASSSRDTGRGQYF
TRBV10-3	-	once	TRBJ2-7	TGTGCCATCAGAGAATTGTACGAGCAGTACTTC	CAIRELYEQYF
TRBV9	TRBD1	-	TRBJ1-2	TGTGCCAGCAGCGTAGGACAGGGTGGCTATGGCTACACCTTC	CASSVGQGGYGYTF
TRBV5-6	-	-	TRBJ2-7	TGTGCCAGCAGTCGAACAGTTCTGTACGAGCAGTACTTC	CASSRTVLYEQYF
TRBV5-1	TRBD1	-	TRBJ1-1	TGCGCCAGCACAAAACAGGGGGAAAAAGCTTTCTTT	CASTKQGEKAFF
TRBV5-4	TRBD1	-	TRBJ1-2	TGTGCCAGCAGCTTCGGACAGGGCGACTATGGCTACACCTTC	CASSFGQGDYGYTF
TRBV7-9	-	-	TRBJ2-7	TGTGCCAGCAGCTCAATACCCCCTAGCGTATCCTACGAGCAGTACTTC	CASSSIPPSVSYEQYF
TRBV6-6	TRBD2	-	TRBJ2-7	TGTGCCAGCAGTGAGGGACTACCTACCTCCTACGAGCAGTACTTC	CASSEGLPTSYEQYF
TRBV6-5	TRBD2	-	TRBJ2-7	TGTGCCAGCAGTAGTAGCGGGGGGCCTCGGGACGAGCAGTACTTC	CASSSSGGPRDEQYF
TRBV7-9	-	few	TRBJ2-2	TGTGCCAGCAGCTACCCCAGGGGGGAGCTGTTTTTT	CASSYPRGELFF
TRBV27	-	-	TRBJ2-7	TGTGCCAGCAGTTTACTAGGGGGGGACAACTACGAGCAGTACTTC	CASSLLGGDNYEQYF
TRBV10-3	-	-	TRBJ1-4	TGTGCCATCAACCAGGGAGGTACTAATGAAAAACTGTTTTTT	CAINQGGTNEKLFF
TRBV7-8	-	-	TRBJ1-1	TGTGCCAGCAGCCTACCGGGTAGGAATGTTTTGAACACTGAAGCTTTCTTT	CASSLPGRNVLNTEAFF
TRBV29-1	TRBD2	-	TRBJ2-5	TGCAGCGTTGGCGGAACTAGCGGGAGTGGGGAGACCCAGTACTTC	CSVGGTSGSGETQYF
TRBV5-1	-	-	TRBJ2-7	TGCGCCAGCAGCTTGCCCAGGGGCCACGAGCAGTACTTC	CASSLPRGHEQYF
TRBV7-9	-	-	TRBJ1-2	TGTGCCAGCAGCGCCACCGGGGATTACTATGGCTACACCTTC	CASSATGDYYGYTF
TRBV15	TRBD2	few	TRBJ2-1	TGTGCCACCAGCAGAGATTTTCGGGAGGAGGCCTACAATGAGCAGTTCTTC	CATSRDFREEAYNEQFF
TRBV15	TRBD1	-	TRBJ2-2	TGTGCCACCAGCAGAGATCGGGGACAGGGGGCCACCGGGGAGCTGTTTTTT	CATSRDRGQGATGELFF
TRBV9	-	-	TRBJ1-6	TGTGCCAGCAGCGTAGCTGTACAGGATAATTCACCCCTCCACTTT	CASSVAVQDNSPLHF
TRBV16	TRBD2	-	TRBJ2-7	TGTGCCAGCAGCCTCCCGGGACTAGCGGGGAAATCCTACGAGCAGTACTTC	CASSLPGLAGKSYEQYF
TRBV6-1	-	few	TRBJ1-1	TGTGCCAGCAGTTCGAGAGGGGAAGCTTTCTTT	CASSSRGEAFF
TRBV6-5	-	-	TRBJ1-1	TGTGCCAGCAGCCCCCGGACTAGGGCGGGTACTGAAGCTTTCTTT	CASSPRTRAGTEAFF
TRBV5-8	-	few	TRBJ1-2	TGTGCCAGCAGCCCGGGAGGCGGTTGGCCTAACTATGGCTACACCTTC	CASSPGGGWPNYGYTF
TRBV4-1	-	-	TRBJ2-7	TGCGCCAGCAGCCAAGGGACTACGCTCGAGCTCGAGCAGTACTTC	CASSQGTTLELEQYF
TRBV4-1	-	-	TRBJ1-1	TGCGCCAGCAGCCATGAATCCGCCGACAGAGTCACTGAAGCTTTCTTT	CASSHESADRVTEAFF
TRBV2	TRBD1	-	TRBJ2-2	TGTGCCATAGAGGGGACAGGGGGAACCGGGGAGCTGTTTTTT	CAIEGTGGTGELFF
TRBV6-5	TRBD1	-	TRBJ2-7	TGTGCCAGCAGCCTCCAGGGGGCGAGAAACGAGCAGTACTTC	CASSLQGARNEQYF
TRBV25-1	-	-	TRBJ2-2	TGTGCCAGCAGTGAATCGGGCAGGGATTGGACCGGGGAGCTGTTTTTT	CASSESGRDWTGELFF
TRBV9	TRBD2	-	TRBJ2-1	TGTGCCAGCAGCGTAGAATCAGGAGCGGGAGACATCAATGAGCAGTTCTTC	CASSVESGAGDINEQFF
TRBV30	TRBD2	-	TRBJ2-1	TGTGCCTGGACGGAGGTAGCGGGAGGAAATGAGCAGTTCTTC	CAWTEVAGGNEQFF
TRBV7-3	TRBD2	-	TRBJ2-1	TGTGCCAGCAGCTTAGGGTCAGCGGGAGAGCAGTTCTTC	CASSLGSAGEQFF
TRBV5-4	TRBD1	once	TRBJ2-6	TGTGCCAGCACCAATAATTGGGCAGGGGGCGCCCTAGATGGGGCCAACGTCCTGACTTTC	CASTNNWAGGALDGANVLTF
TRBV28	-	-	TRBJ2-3	TGTGCCAGCAGTTTAGAGGCCAGGGTAGGAACAGATACGCAGTATTTT	CASSLEARVGTDTQYF
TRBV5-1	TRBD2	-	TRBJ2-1	TGCGCCAGCAGCTTGGGTGAAAGCGGGAGGGCCGACAATGAGCAGTTCTTC	CASSLGESGRADNEQFF
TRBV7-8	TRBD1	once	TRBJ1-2	TGTGCCAGCTTGGACAGGGGGCAGATCTATGGCTACACCTTC	CASLDRGQIYGYTF
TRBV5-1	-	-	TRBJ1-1	TGCGCCAGCAGCGTACAGGCGGGGGCTGAAGCTTTCTTT	CASSVQAGAEAFF
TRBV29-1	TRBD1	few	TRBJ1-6	TGCAGCGTTGCCAGGGGGCAGGGTTCACCCCTCCACTTT	CSVARGQGSPLHF
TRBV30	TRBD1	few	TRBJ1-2	TGTGCCTGGAGTGGCCGGACAGGAGATGTTTATGGCTACACCTTC	CAWSGRTGDVYGYTF
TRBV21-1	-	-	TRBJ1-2	TGTGCCAGCAGGGGGGCCCCTAACTATGGCTACACCTTC	CASRGAPNYGYTF
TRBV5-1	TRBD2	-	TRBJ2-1	TGCGCCAGCAGTTCCGGGACTAGCGTCTACAATGAGCAGTTCTTC	CASSSGTSVYNEQFF
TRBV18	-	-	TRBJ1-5	TGTGCCAGCTCACCTGATGGCGGAGGCCAGCCCCAGCATTTT	CASSPDGGGQPQHF
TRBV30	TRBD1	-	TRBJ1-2	TGTGCCTGGACCCAACAGGGGGGAGAGGGCTACACCTTC	CAWTQQGGEGYTF
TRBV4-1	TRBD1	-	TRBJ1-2	TGCGCCAGCAGCCAAGCCGACAGGGAAAATAACTATGGCTACACCTTC	CASSQADRENNYGYTF
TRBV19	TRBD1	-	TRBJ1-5	TGTGCCAGTACTGACGACAGGGGTGAACCTCAGCCCCAGCATTTT	CASTDDRGEPQPQHF